Detailed here is one T cell receptor beta chain. Its antigen is currently unknown. The CDR3 has 20 amino acids. V dropped 0 bases and J dropped 3; count of bases not matched to a gene: 11. Germline V gene data show CDR1 as SGHRS and CDR2 as YFSETQ. The data are from a study of response to subunit inactivated influenza vaccine. TCRdb re-called the RT-PCR reads with MiXCR, one entry per CDR3 protein. The profile shows about 520,000 distinct CDR3 sequences, about 25% of them singletons. Whole-study results and caveats: Few additional T cells are recruited per seasonal influenza vaccination, authors suggested.

The sequences come from CD4+ T cells sorted from PBMCs, collected more than 4 days after vaccination. This sequence originates from a man between 45 and 60 years old who received an inactivated influenza vaccine. The rearrangement uses TRBV5-1 and TRBJ2-2; TRBD2 agrees at 13 bases. The CDR3 DNA reads TGCGCCAGCAGCTTGGTTTCCTGGACTAGCGGGAGTCAGGACACCGGGGAGCTGTTTTTT. This gives the protein CASSLVSWTSGSQDTGELFF.